These 5 T cell receptor beta chains were all obtained from the same sample, sequenced in a study of blood T cells in healthy people across ages (dated by TCRdb to between 2015 and 2017). The method behind the library was 5' RACE. Sequencing took place on an Illumina HiSeq 2500. A second PCR of roughly 7 to 11 cycles was performed with a sample-barcoded 5' primer and a J-beta primer mix. TCRdb itself trimmed the public reads at Q25 with fastp, ran MiXCR and retained productive beta chains. CDR3 protein sequences are deduplicated, and each keeps its most common genes and DNA. This sample has 1.5 million to 2 million distinct CDR3 sequences in its table, and around 48% of those were observed once. Approximately 2.1% of the sample rests with the top ten. Material for sequencing was blood. These receptors were taken from a woman aged 40-49 years in good health.

This clonotype was detected once. One end of the junction fails to match germline, which may point to a read error. V is TRBV7-2 and J is TRBJ1-5; the D gene is possibly TRBD1 (6 bases). The CDR3 extends over 17 amino acids. The germline CDR1 and CDR2 sequences are SGHTA and FQGNSA. The CDR3 is CAGSPTGGTGSNQPQHF. Written as DNA, the CDR3 is TGTGCCGGCAGCCCGACAGGCGGGACGGGGAGCAATCAGCCCCAGCATTTT.

A few counts support this clonotype. J is TRBJ2-5 and V is TRBV20-1; 15 bases align to TRBD2. The CDR3 has 18 residues. Trimming removed 3 bases from V and 5 bases from J; junction bases left unmatched: 13. Germline lookup yields CDR1 DFQATT and CDR2 SNEGSKA (reference sequence). The CDR3: CSASSKRTSGGALETQYF. The DNA of the CDR3 is TGCAGTGCTAGTTCTAAAAGGACTAGCGGGGGGGCCTTGGAGACCCAGTACTTC.

This chain joins TRBV7-2 and TRBJ2-4, with TRBD2 matching 9 bases. The tail of the sequence fits TRBJ2-7 better, so the J call may be wrong. The CDR3 contains 15 residues. Germline V gives CDR1 SGHTA, CDR2 FQGNSA. The DNA of the CDR3 is TGTGCCAGCAGCTTCGGTGGCGGGGGGGCCTACGAGCAGTACTTC. The encoded protein is CASSFGGGGAYEQYF.

V gene TRBV20-1 combines with J gene TRBJ2-7; 13 bases fit TRBD2. V dropped 1 base and J dropped 2; count of bases not matched to a gene: 8. CDR1 and CDR2 from the germline V gene are DFQATT and SNEGSKA (reference sequence). There are 17 residues in the CDR3. The CDR3 protein is CSARVPPTSGGTYEQYF. DNA of the CDR3: TGCAGTGCTAGAGTCCCCCCGACTAGCGGGGGGACCTACGAGCAGTACTTC.

The chain is built from TRBV29-1 and TRBJ1-2; possibly TRBD1 for D (5 bases). The CDR3 extends over 12 amino acids. The germline V gene has CDR1 SQVTM and CDR2 ANQGSEA. Between the trimmed V and J ends, which lost 7 bases and 6 bases, there was a span of 15 bases. This CDR3 reads CSGAGRLDGYTF. Here the CDR3 DNA reads TGCAGCGGGGCAGGGAGGTTGGATGGCTACACCTTC.